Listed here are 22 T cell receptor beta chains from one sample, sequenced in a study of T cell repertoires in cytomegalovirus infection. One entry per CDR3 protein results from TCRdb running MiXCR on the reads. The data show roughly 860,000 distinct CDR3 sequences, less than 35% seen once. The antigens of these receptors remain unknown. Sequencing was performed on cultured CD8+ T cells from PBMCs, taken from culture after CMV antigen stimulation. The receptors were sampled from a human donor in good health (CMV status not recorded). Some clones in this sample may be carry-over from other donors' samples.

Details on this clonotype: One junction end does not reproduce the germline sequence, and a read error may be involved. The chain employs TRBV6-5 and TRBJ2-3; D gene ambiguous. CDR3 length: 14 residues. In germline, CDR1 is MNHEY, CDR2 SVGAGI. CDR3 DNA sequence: TGTGCCAGCAGTTACTCGTTTAGGGCACTACAACGGGATTTT. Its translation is CASSYSFRALQRDF.

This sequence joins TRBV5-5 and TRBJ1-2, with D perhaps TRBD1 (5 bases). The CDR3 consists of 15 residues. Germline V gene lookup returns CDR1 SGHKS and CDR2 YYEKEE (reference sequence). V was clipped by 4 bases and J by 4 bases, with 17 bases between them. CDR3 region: CASSPSQGVGYGYTF. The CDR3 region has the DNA TGTGCCAGCAGCCCATCGCAGGGAGTGGGCTATGGCTACACCTTC.

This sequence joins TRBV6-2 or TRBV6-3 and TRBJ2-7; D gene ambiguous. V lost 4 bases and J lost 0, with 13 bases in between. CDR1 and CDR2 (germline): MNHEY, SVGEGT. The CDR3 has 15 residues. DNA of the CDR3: TGTGCCAGCAGTTGCCGCGGCCCAAGCTCCTACGAGCAGTACGTC. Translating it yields CASSCRGPSSYEQYV.

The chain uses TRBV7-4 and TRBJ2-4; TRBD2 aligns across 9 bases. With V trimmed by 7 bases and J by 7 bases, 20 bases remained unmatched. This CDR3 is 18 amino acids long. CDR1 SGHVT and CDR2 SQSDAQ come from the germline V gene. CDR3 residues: CASNPTGNSGGHGNIQYF. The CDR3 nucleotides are TGTGCCAGCAACCCAACCGGGAATAGCGGGGGCCATGGTAACATTCAGTACTTC.

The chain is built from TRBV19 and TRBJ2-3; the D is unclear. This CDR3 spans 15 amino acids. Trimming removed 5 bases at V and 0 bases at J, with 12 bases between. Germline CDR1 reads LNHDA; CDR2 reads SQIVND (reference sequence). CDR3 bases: TGTGCCAGTAGTTCCCCCCAGATGAGCACAGATACGCAGTATTTT. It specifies CASSSPQMSTDTQYF. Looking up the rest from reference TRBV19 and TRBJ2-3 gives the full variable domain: DGGITQSPKYLFRKEGQNVTLSCEQNLNHDAMYWYRQDPGQGLRLIYYSQIVNDFQKGDIAEGYSVSREKKESFPLTVTSAQKNPTAFYLCASSSPQMSTDTQYFGPGTRLTVL.

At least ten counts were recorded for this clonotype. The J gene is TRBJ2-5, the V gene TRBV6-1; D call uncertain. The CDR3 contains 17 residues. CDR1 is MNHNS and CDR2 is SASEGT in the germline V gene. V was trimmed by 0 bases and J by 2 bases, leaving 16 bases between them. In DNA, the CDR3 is TGTGCCAGCAGTGAAGCTGTGCCCGGGTGGAGACAAGAGACCCAGTACTTC. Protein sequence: CASSEAVPGWRQETQYF.

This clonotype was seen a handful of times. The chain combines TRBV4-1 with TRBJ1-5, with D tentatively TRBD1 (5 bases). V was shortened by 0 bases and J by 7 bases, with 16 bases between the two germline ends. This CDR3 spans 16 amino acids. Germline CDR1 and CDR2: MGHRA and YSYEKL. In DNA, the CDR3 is TGCGCCAGCAGCCAAGATACGGTCTGGGGGGGGCAGCCCCAGCATTTT. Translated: CASSQDTVWGGQPQHF.

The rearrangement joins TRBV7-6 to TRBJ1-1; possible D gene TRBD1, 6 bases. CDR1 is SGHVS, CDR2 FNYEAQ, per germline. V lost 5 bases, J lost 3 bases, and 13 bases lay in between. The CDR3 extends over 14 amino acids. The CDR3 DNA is TGTGCCAGCAGCCGAACCGACAGGTACACTGAAGCTTTCTTT. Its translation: CASSRTDRYTEAFF.

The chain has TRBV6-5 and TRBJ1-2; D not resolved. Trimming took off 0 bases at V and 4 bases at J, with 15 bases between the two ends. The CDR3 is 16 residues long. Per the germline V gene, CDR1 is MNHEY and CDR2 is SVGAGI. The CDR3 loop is CASSYSSGSPVYGYTF. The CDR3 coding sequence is TGTGCCAGCAGTTACTCGTCCGGCTCGCCTGTCTATGGCTACACCTTC.

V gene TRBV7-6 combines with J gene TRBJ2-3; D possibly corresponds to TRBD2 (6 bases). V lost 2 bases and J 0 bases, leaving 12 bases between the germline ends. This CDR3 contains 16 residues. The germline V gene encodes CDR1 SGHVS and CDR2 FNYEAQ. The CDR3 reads CASSLLADSSTDTQYF. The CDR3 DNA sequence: TGTGCCAGCAGCTTATTAGCGGATTCTAGCACAGATACGCAGTATTTT.

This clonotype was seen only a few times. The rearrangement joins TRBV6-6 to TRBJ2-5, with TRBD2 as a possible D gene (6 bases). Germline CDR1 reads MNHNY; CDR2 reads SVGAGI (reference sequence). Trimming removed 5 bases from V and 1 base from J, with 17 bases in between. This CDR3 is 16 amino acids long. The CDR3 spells CASSDLLGGAQETQYF. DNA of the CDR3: TGTGCCAGCAGTGACCTTCTGGGCGGGGCCCAAGAGACCCAGTACTTC.

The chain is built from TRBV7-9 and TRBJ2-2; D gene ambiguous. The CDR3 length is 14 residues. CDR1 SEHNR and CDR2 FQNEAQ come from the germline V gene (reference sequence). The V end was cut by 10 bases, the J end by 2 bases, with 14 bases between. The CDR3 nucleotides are TGTGCCAACCTTTATTGGGAAAACACCGGGGAGCTGTTTTTT. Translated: CANLYWENTGELFF.

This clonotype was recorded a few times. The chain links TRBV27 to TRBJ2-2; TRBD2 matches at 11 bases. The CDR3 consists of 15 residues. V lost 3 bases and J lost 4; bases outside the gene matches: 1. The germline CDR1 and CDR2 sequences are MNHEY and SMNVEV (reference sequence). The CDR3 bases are TGTGCCAGCAGTTTCGGACTAGCGGGCACCGGGGAGCTGTTTTTT. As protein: CASSFGLAGTGELFF.

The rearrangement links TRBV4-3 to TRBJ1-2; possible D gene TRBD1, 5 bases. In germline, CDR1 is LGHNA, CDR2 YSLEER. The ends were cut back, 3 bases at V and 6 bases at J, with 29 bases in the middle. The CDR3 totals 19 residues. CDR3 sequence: CASSQASYLLEGPGNGYTF. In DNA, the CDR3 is TGCGCCAGCAGCCAGGCAAGCTATCTCCTGGAGGGGCCAGGAAATGGCTACACCTTC.

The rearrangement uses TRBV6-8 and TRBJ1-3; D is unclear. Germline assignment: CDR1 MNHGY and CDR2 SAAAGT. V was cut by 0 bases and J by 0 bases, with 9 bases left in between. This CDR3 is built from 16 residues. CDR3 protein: CASSYSPDGSGNTIYF. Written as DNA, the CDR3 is TGTGCCAGCAGTTACTCGCCGGATGGCTCTGGAAACACCATATATTTT.

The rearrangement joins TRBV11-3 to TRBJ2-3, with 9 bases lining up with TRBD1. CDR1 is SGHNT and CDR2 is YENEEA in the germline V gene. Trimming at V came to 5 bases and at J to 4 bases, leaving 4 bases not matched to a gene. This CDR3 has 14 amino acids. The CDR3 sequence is CASSHGTGSDTQYF. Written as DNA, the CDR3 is TGTGCCAGCAGCCACGGGACAGGGTCAGATACGCAGTATTTT.

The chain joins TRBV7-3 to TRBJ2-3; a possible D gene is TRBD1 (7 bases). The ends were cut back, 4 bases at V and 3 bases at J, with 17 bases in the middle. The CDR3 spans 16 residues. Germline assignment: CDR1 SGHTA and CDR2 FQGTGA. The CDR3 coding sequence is TGTGCCAGCAGCTATGGAGGAGGGGGCCTTACAGATACGCAGTATTTT. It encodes CASSYGGGGLTDTQYF. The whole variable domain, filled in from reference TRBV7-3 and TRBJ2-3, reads GAGVSQTPSNKVTEKGKYVELRCDPISGHTALYWYRQSLGQGPEFLIYFQGTGAADDSGLPNDRFFAVRPEGSVSTLKIQRTERGDSAVYLCASSYGGGGLTDTQYFGPGTRLTVL.

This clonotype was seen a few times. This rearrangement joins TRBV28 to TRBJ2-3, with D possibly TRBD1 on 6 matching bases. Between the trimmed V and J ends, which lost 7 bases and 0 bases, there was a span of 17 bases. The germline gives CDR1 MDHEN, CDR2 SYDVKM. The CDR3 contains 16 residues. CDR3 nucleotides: TGTGCCAGCACCCAAGGACAGAGTCGAAGCACAGATACGCAGTATTTT. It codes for CASTQGQSRSTDTQYF.

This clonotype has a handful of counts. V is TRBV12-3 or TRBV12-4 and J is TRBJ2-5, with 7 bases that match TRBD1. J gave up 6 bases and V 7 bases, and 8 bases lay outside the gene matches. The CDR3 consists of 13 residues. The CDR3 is CASTRDSIQTQYF. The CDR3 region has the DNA TGTGCCAGCACCCGGGACAGCATCCAGACCCAGTACTTC.

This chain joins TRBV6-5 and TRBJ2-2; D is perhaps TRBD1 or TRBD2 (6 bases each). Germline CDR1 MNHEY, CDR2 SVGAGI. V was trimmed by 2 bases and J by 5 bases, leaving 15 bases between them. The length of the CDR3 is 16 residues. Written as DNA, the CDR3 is TGTGCCAGCAGTTACATAAGGGAAGGGGGGACCGGGGAGCTGTTTTTT. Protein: CASSYIREGGTGELFF.

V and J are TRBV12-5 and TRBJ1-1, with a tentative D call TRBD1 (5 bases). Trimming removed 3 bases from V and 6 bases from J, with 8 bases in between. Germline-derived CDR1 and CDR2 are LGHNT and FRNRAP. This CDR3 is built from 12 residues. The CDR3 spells CASGLGVAEAFF. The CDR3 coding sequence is TGTGCTAGTGGTTTAGGGGTCGCTGAAGCTTTCTTT.

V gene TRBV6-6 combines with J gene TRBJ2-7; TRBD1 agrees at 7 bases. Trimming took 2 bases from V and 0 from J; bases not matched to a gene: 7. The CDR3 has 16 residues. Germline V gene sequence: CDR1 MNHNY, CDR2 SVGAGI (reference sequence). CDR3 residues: CASSYTPGTASYEQYV. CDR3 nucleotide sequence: TGTGCCAGCAGTTACACCCCCGGGACAGCCTCCTACGAGCAGTACGTC.